The rows below give T cell receptor beta chains drawn from one sample of a study of patients and donors after allogeneic stem cell transplantation. TCRdb analysed the RT-PCR reads with MiXCR anew, one entry per CDR3 protein. The table includes about 400,000 distinct CDR3 sequences, around 15% detected once. Sequencing used blood, either unsorted or a sorted T cell fraction (not recorded which). The receptors were sampled from a human donor who was either an allogeneic HSCT recipient or a stem cell or donor lymphocyte infusion donor (not recorded which). It is not recorded whose cells these are; they may come from a transplant donor. Both conserved end residues are part of each CDR3. The order of the fields is D gene, J gene, CDR3 length, clone size, V gene, CDR3 protein, CDR3 DNA. A D gene is named only where the DNA matches it firmly. A row's size may be missing; if present it is once, few, many or a size class.

TRBD2,TRBJ2-1,14,few,TRBV29-1,CSGGGGSMVNEQFF,TGCAGTGGTGGTGGCGGGAGTATGGTCAATGAGCAGTTCTTC
.,TRBJ1-4,14,.,TRBV6-5,CASSYGGLNEKLFF,TGTGCCAGCAGTTATGGTGGGTTGAATGAAAAACTGTTTTTT
TRBD1,TRBJ2-7,14,.,TRBV19,CASSPRDRLYEQYF,TGTGCCAGTAGTCCCCGGGACAGGCTCTACGAGCAGTACTTC
TRBD1,TRBJ2-4,14,once,TRBV2,CASSSDRGLNIQYF,TGTGCCAGCAGTTCGGACAGGGGATTAAACATTCAGTACTTC
.,TRBJ1-5,15,.,TRBV4-1,CASSPVWDPNQPQHF,TGCGCCAGCAGCCCGGTCTGGGACCCCAATCAGCCCCAGCATTTT
.,TRBJ2-5,16,few,TRBV20-1,CSATGTPRPLQETQYF,TGCAGTGCTACCGGGACTCCAAGGCCCCTCCAAGAGACCCAGTACTTC
.,TRBJ1-5,15,many,TRBV20-1,CSARDRKRSNQPQHF,TGCAGTGCTAGAGATCGGAAGCGAAGCAATCAGCCCCAGCATTTT
.,TRBJ1-5,12,many,TRBV12-3/TRBV12-4,CASNPDKQPQHF,TGTGCCAGCAACCCCGACAAGCAGCCCCAGCATTTT
.,TRBJ1-3,15,few,TRBV2,CASSWEKSSGNTIYF,TGTGCCAGCAGCTGGGAAAAGAGCTCTGGAAACACCATATATTTT
TRBD2,TRBJ2-2,21,.,TRBV24-1,CATSDFGGLAGGPPVTGELFF,TGTGCCACCAGTGATTTTGGCGGACTAGCGGGAGGGCCTCCCGTCACCGGGGAGCTGTTTTTT
TRBD1,TRBJ1-2,13,.,TRBV12-3/TRBV12-4,CASSLGDRGRKSF,TGTGCCAGCAGTTTAGGGGACAGGGGGCGTAAGTCCTTC
TRBD1,TRBJ2-1,21,.,TRBV3-1,CASSHYTGGPPPPLSYNEQFF,TGTGCCAGCAGCCATTACACAGGGGGCCCCCCTCCCCCGCTCTCCTACAATGAGCAGTTCTTC
.,TRBJ2-1,12,.,TRBV30,CAAGRDRNEQFF,TGTGCCGCGGGACGGGACCGCAATGAGCAGTTCTTC
.,TRBJ2-5,15,few,TRBV5-1,CASSSRRANQETQYF,TGCGCCAGCAGCTCCCGGAGAGCGAATCAAGAGACCCAGTACTTC
TRBD1,TRBJ1-2,14,.,TRBV5-1,CASRRGQGDYGYTF,TGCGCCAGCAGACGTGGACAGGGTGATTATGGCTACACCTTC
TRBD2,TRBJ2-3,15,.,TRBV2,CASRGLAGPTDTQYF,TGTGCCAGCAGGGGACTAGCGGGACCCACAGATACGCAGTATTTT
TRBD2,TRBJ2-1,15,few,TRBV6-2/TRBV6-3,CASSNSGGAVDEQFF,TGTGCCAGCAGTAATAGCGGGGGGGCTGTGGATGAGCAGTTCTTC
.,TRBJ1-2,12,many,TRBV12-3/TRBV12-4,CASSLNNYGYTF,TGTGCCAGCAGCCTCAACAACTATGGCTACACCTTC
TRBD2,TRBJ2-5,16,.,TRBV5-6,CASSGLAGDGRETQYF,TGTGCCAGCAGCGGTTTAGCGGGAGATGGTCGAGAGACCCAGTACTTC
TRBD2,TRBJ2-2,15,few,TRBV5-1,CASSLVPSGSGELFF,TGCGCCAGCAGCTTGGTGCCTAGCGGGAGTGGGGAGCTGTTTTTT
TRBD1,TRBJ1-1,15,.,TRBV25-1,CASSGWGTVNTEAFF,TGTGCCAGCAGTGGATGGGGGACAGTAAACACTGAAGCTTTCTTT
TRBD1,TRBJ1-1,15,.,TRBV7-9,CASSPPGTGNTEAFF,TGTGCCAGCAGCCCACCCGGGACAGGGAACACTGAAGCTTTCTTT
.,TRBJ2-7,11,.,TRBV29-1,CSAQVSSEQYF,TGCAGCGCCCAGGTCTCTTCTGAGCAGTACTTC
TRBD1,TRBJ2-3,16,few,TRBV4-3,CASSQEGQGGADTQYF,TGCGCCAGCAGCCAAGAAGGACAGGGGGGGGCAGATACGCAGTATTTT
TRBD2,TRBJ2-1,14,few,TRBV9,CASSPGGLAGGKFF,TGTGCCAGCAGCCCAGGGGGACTAGCGGGAGGGAAGTTCTTC
.,TRBJ2-2,17,few,TRBV4-1,CASSQVIRGSKVGELFF,TGCGCCAGCAGCCAAGTCATTAGGGGCTCTAAGGTCGGGGAGCTGTTTTTT
TRBD1,TRBJ2-5,15,.,TRBV4-3,CASSPGQGDQETQYF,TGCGCCAGCAGCCCCGGACAGGGCGACCAAGAGACCCAGTACTTC
TRBD1,TRBJ1-2,17,.,TRBV5-6,CASSSLNRDRGRNGYTF,TGTGCCAGCAGCTCCCTAAACCGGGACAGGGGGAGGAATGGCTACACCTTC
.,TRBJ2-7,14,many,TRBV7-2,CASSTGTPTYEQYF,TGTGCCAGCAGCACCGGGACCCCGACCTACGAGCAGTACTTC
.,TRBJ2-7,13,few,TRBV5-6,CASSLGGKYEQYF,TGTGCCAGCAGCTTAGGGGGAAAGTACGAGCAGTACTTC
TRBD1,TRBJ1-4,15,.,TRBV7-3,CASSPGQGAYEKLFF,TGTGCCAGCAGCCCGGGACAGGGGGCTTATGAAAAACTGTTTTTT
.,TRBJ2-5,12,.,TRBV12-3/TRBV12-4,CASPGPTMAQYF,TGTGCCAGCCCAGGACCGACGATGGCCCAGTACTTC
TRBD2,TRBJ2-5,16,.,TRBV10-3,CAISGQAGGPEETQYF,TGTGCCATCAGTGGTCAAGCGGGAGGGCCCGAAGAGACCCAGTACTTC
TRBD2,TRBJ2-1,12,few,TRBV5-8,CASSYLAGQQFF,TGTGCCAGCAGCTACCTAGCGGGGCAGCAGTTCTTC
.,TRBJ2-1,13,.,TRBV30,CAWWLGSYNEQFF,TGTGCCTGGTGGTTGGGTTCCTACAATGAGCAGTTCTTC
.,TRBJ1-3,16,many,TRBV12-3/TRBV12-4,CASSVLQVRARNTIYF,TGTGCCAGCAGTGTCCTCCAGGTCAGGGCGAGAAACACCATATATTTT
.,TRBJ2-3,16,few,TRBV4-3,CASSQDSATSTDTQYF,TGCGCCAGCAGCCAAGATTCGGCAACTAGCACAGATACGCAGTATTTT
.,TRBJ2-3,11,.,TRBV10-3,CAISERDTQYF,TGTGCCATCAGTGAGAGGGATACGCAGTATTTT
.,TRBJ1-1,11,many,TRBV7-2,CASRQGTEAFF,TGTGCCAGCAGGCAAGGAACTGAAGCTTTCTTT